Listed below are T cell receptor beta chains from one sample, sequenced in a study of glioma-infiltrating T cells after dendritic cell vaccination. The repertoire was sequenced with immunoSEQ multiplex PCR; TCRdb's copy has only in-frame clones and lacks some. The repertoire holds some 73,000 clones, with roughly four fifths as singletons. Sequences were derived from blood, sampled before dendritic cell vaccination. These receptors all stem from a human donor with glioblastoma. Both conserved end residues are part of each CDR3. The order of the fields is D gene, J gene, clone size, V gene, CDR3 DNA, CDR3 protein. A D gene is named only where the DNA matches it firmly. Part of the rows lack a size; the others show once, few, many or a class for expanded clones.

D: TRBD2
J: TRBJ2-1
size: NA
V: TRBV27
DNA: TGTGCCAGCAGTTCCCCCTCGGGGGGGGCCGTGTCCTACAATGAGCAGTTCTTC
CDR3: CASSSPSGGAVSYNEQFF

D: TRBD1
J: TRBJ1-2
size: NA
V: TRBV4-1
DNA: TGCGCCAGCAGCCAAATACAACCCCCGACAGGGACCAACTATGGCTACACCTTC
CDR3: CASSQIQPPTGTNYGYTF

D: NA
J: TRBJ1-5
size: NA
V: TRBV19
DNA: TGTGCCAGTAGTAGGGCAGGGTCTGGGAGCAATCAGCCCCAGCATTTT
CDR3: CASSRAGSGSNQPQHF

D: TRBD1
J: TRBJ1-5
size: NA
V: TRBV6-1
DNA: TGTGCCAGCATGGGGGACAGGGGAGCGAATCAGCCCCAGCATTTT
CDR3: CASMGDRGANQPQHF

D: TRBD2
J: TRBJ2-5
size: NA
V: TRBV5-1
DNA: TGCGCCAGCAACCTGCGACTAGCGGGGCCCCAAGAGACCCAGTACTTC
CDR3: CASNLRLAGPQETQYF

D: TRBD2
J: TRBJ2-3
size: NA
V: TRBV2
DNA: TGTGCCAGCAGTCTGACTAGCGGGAGAAGGACAGATACGCAGTATTTT
CDR3: CASSLTSGRRTDTQYF

D: NA
J: TRBJ1-5
size: NA
V: TRBV5-5
DNA: TGTGCCAGCAGCTTGATCGCAGGGTTCAATCAGCCCCAGCATTTT
CDR3: CASSLIAGFNQPQHF

D: TRBD2
J: TRBJ2-3
size: once
V: TRBV5-6
DNA: TGTGCCAGCAGCCCACTAGCGGGAGACACAGATACGCAGTATTTT
CDR3: CASSPLAGDTDTQYF

D: TRBD2
J: TRBJ2-4
size: NA
V: TRBV9
DNA: TGTGCCAGCAGCGGGGGAGGGCTTATCAACATTCAGTACTTC
CDR3: CASSGGGLINIQYF

D: NA
J: TRBJ2-5
size: NA
V: TRBV6-1
DNA: TGTGCCAGCAGTGAATTGCCAGTTAGTGCCAGGGTGTACTTC
CDR3: CASSELPVSARVYF

D: NA
J: TRBJ1-2
size: NA
V: TRBV5-1
DNA: TGCGCCAGCAGCTTGGAGTCCTATAGCTTCTATGGCTACACCTTC
CDR3: CASSLESYSFYGYTF

D: NA
J: TRBJ2-7
size: NA
V: TRBV4-2
DNA: TGTGCCAGCAGCCAAGACAGGGGCGAGCAGTACTTC
CDR3: CASSQDRGEQYF

D: TRBD2
J: TRBJ2-3
size: NA
V: TRBV27
DNA: TGTGCCAGCCGCTCTGGACTAGCGGGGGGGTCAGATACGCAGTATTTT
CDR3: CASRSGLAGGSDTQYF

D: NA
J: TRBJ1-1
size: NA
V: TRBV6-1
DNA: TGTGCCAGCAGTGCCCCAGGCACCACTGAAGCTTTCTTT
CDR3: CASSAPGTTEAFF